Listed below are T cell receptor beta chains from one sample, sequenced in a study of blood T cells in healthy people across ages. TCRdb itself ran the 5' RACE reads through MiXCR, one entry per CDR3 protein. The sample lists around 800,000 distinct CDR3 sequences, about 53% occurring once. The sample comprised blood. Receptor source: a man older than 75 in good health. Both conserved end residues are part of each CDR3. The order of the fields is J gene, D gene, V gene, clone size, CDR3 protein, CDR3 DNA. A D gene is named only where the DNA matches it firmly. Part of the rows lack a size; the others show once, few, many or a class for expanded clones.

J gene: TRBJ2-7
D gene: TRBD1
V gene: TRBV5-1
clone size: few
CDR3 protein: CASSYPGQGKYEQYF
CDR3 DNA: TGCGCCAGCAGCTACCCTGGACAGGGAAAGTACGAGCAGTACTTC

J gene: TRBJ1-2
D gene: .
V gene: TRBV3-1
clone size: few
CDR3 protein: CASSQDLGTKGYTF
CDR3 DNA: TGTGCCAGCAGCCAAGATTTGGGGACTAAGGGCTACACCTTC

J gene: TRBJ1-1
D gene: .
V gene: TRBV29-1
clone size: .
CDR3 protein: CSVEDSGAGTEAFF
CDR3 DNA: TGCAGCGTTGAAGACTCCGGGGCGGGCACTGAAGCTTTCTTT

J gene: TRBJ2-7
D gene: .
V gene: TRBV6-5
clone size: .
CDR3 protein: CASSYQAGYEQYF
CDR3 DNA: TGTGCCAGCAGTTACCAGGCAGGGTACGAGCAGTACTTC

J gene: TRBJ2-4
D gene: TRBD2
V gene: TRBV20-1
clone size: few
CDR3 protein: CSARTSGLRRNIQYF
CDR3 DNA: TGCAGCGCTAGGACTAGCGGCCTCCGGCGGAACATTCAGTACTTC

J gene: TRBJ2-3
D gene: TRBD2
V gene: TRBV29-1
clone size: few
CDR3 protein: CSVDGTSGWGDTQYF
CDR3 DNA: TGCAGCGTTGATGGAACTAGCGGGTGGGGAGATACGCAGTATTTT

J gene: TRBJ1-4
D gene: TRBD1
V gene: TRBV28
clone size: few
CDR3 protein: CASSLDRVDEKLFF
CDR3 DNA: TGTGCCAGCAGTCTCGACAGGGTGGATGAAAAACTGTTTTTT

J gene: TRBJ2-1
D gene: .
V gene: TRBV10-3
clone size: .
CDR3 protein: CAIRGSEHNEQFF
CDR3 DNA: TGTGCCATCAGGGGGAGTGAGCACAATGAGCAGTTCTTC

J gene: TRBJ2-4
D gene: TRBD2
V gene: TRBV20-1
clone size: .
CDR3 protein: CSARSLAGVWEQYF
CDR3 DNA: TGCAGTGCTAGAAGTCTAGCGGGAGTCTGGGAGCAGTACTTC

J gene: TRBJ2-1
D gene: .
V gene: TRBV24-1
clone size: .
CDR3 protein: CATSEPGRDEQFF
CDR3 DNA: TGTGCCACCAGTGAGCCCGGCAGGGATGAGCAGTTCTTC

J gene: TRBJ2-3
D gene: .
V gene: TRBV9
clone size: .
CDR3 protein: CASSVAGRRTDTQYF
CDR3 DNA: TGTGCCAGCAGCGTAGCTGGACGCCGCACAGATACGCAGTATTTT

J gene: TRBJ2-7
D gene: TRBD2
V gene: TRBV14
clone size: .
CDR3 protein: CASSKGSGRAYEQYF
CDR3 DNA: TGTGCCAGCAGCAAGGGTAGCGGGAGGGCCTACGAGCAGTACTTC

J gene: TRBJ2-3
D gene: TRBD2
V gene: TRBV5-5
clone size: .
CDR3 protein: CASSLGVAGETQYF
CDR3 DNA: TGTGCCAGCAGCCTTGGGGTAGCGGGCGAGACGCAGTATTTT

J gene: TRBJ2-3
D gene: .
V gene: TRBV12-3/TRBV12-4
clone size: .
CDR3 protein: CASSFRTTSTDTQYF
CDR3 DNA: TGTGCCAGCAGTTTTCGGACCACCAGCACAGATACGCAGTATTTT

J gene: TRBJ1-2
D gene: .
V gene: TRBV6-6
clone size: .
CDR3 protein: CASSYDSRNYGYTF
CDR3 DNA: TGTGCCAGCAGTTACGACTCCAGGAACTATGGCTACACCTTC

J gene: TRBJ1-4
D gene: .
V gene: TRBV3-1
clone size: .
CDR3 protein: CASSQDWTAEKLFF
CDR3 DNA: TGTGCCAGCAGCCAAGATTGGACAGCGGAAAAACTGTTTTTT

J gene: TRBJ2-7
D gene: TRBD2
V gene: TRBV4-1
clone size: .
CDR3 protein: CASSQGRAGAFYEQYF
CDR3 DNA: TGCGCCAGCAGCCAGGGAAGAGCGGGAGCGTTCTACGAGCAGTACTTC

J gene: TRBJ1-2
D gene: TRBD1
V gene: TRBV20-1
clone size: .
CDR3 protein: CSASAGTGAVGYTF
CDR3 DNA: TGCAGTGCTAGCGCTGGGACAGGGGCTGTTGGCTACACCTTC

J gene: TRBJ2-5
D gene: TRBD1
V gene: TRBV2
clone size: once
CDR3 protein: CASSVRQGVETQYF
CDR3 DNA: TGTGCCAGCAGTGTACGGCAGGGGGTAGAGACCCAGTACTTC

J gene: TRBJ1-2
D gene: .
V gene: TRBV20-1
clone size: few
CDR3 protein: CSATGVGYGYTF
CDR3 DNA: TGCAGTGCCACCGGGGTTGGCTATGGCTACACCTTC

J gene: TRBJ2-7
D gene: TRBD2
V gene: TRBV30
clone size: .
CDR3 protein: CAWSRRGLASYEQYF
CDR3 DNA: TGTGCCTGGAGTCGACGCGGACTAGCATCCTACGAGCAGTACTTC

J gene: TRBJ2-7
D gene: .
V gene: TRBV6-5
clone size: once
CDR3 protein: CASSYSTGMRSEQYF
CDR3 DNA: TGTGCCAGCAGTTACTCCACAGGGATGCGCTCCGAGCAGTACTTC

J gene: TRBJ2-5
D gene: TRBD2
V gene: TRBV24-1
clone size: .
CDR3 protein: CATSDTSGRAVNEQYF
CDR3 DNA: TGTGCCACCAGTGATACTAGCGGGAGGGCCGTCAATGAGCAGTACTTC

J gene: TRBJ2-1
D gene: .
V gene: TRBV5-6
clone size: .
CDR3 protein: CASSYGGGAHNEQFF
CDR3 DNA: TGTGCCAGCAGCTACGGAGGGGGAGCACACAATGAGCAGTTCTTC

J gene: TRBJ1-6
D gene: .
V gene: TRBV5-6
clone size: .
CDR3 protein: CASSKQISPLHF
CDR3 DNA: TGTGCCAGCAGCAAACAGATTTCACCCCTCCACTTT

J gene: TRBJ2-7
D gene: TRBD2
V gene: TRBV20-1
clone size: .
CDR3 protein: CSASPGLAGSEQYF
CDR3 DNA: TGCAGTGCTTCTCCGGGACTAGCGGGAAGCGAGCAGTACTTC

J gene: TRBJ2-6
D gene: .
V gene: TRBV28
clone size: .
CDR3 protein: CAGSRQSKANVLTF
CDR3 DNA: TGTGCCGGCAGCCGACAGAGCAAGGCCAACGTCCTGACTTTC

J gene: TRBJ2-7
D gene: TRBD2
V gene: TRBV7-8
clone size: .
CDR3 protein: CASSRAAGLAGVEQYF
CDR3 DNA: TGTGCCAGCAGCCGAGCCGCGGGACTAGCGGGAGTCGAGCAGTACTTC

J gene: TRBJ2-5
D gene: .
V gene: TRBV3-1
clone size: .
CDR3 protein: CASSQRGSGSREQYF
CDR3 DNA: TGTGCCAGCAGCCAAAGAGGGTCTGGGAGTAGGGAGCAGTACTTC

J gene: TRBJ2-7
D gene: TRBD2
V gene: TRBV20-1
clone size: .
CDR3 protein: CSAQGWREGILEQYF
CDR3 DNA: TGCAGTGCTCAGGGGTGGCGGGAGGGTATTCTCGAGCAGTACTTC

J gene: TRBJ1-4
D gene: .
V gene: TRBV7-2
clone size: .
CDR3 protein: CASRRATNEKLFF
CDR3 DNA: TGTGCCAGCAGGAGGGCAACTAATGAAAAACTGTTTTTT

J gene: TRBJ2-7
D gene: .
V gene: TRBV27
clone size: .
CDR3 protein: CASSIQRWGYEQYF
CDR3 DNA: TGTGCCAGCAGCATTCAACGTTGGGGCTACGAGCAGTACTTC

J gene: TRBJ1-5
D gene: .
V gene: TRBV20-1
clone size: .
CDR3 protein: CSATREGDLTQHF
CDR3 DNA: TGCAGTGCTACGCGAGAAGGCGACCTTACCCAGCATTTT

J gene: TRBJ2-1
D gene: TRBD2
V gene: TRBV7-2
clone size: few
CDR3 protein: CASSSPMASGIHSYNEQFF
CDR3 DNA: TGTGCCAGCAGCTCCCCAATGGCGAGCGGGATTCACTCCTACAATGAGCAGTTCTTC

J gene: TRBJ1-6
D gene: TRBD1
V gene: TRBV7-2
clone size: .
CDR3 protein: CASSLRTGGGSPLHF
CDR3 DNA: TGTGCCAGCAGCCTTCGGACAGGGGGCGGTTCACCCCTCCACTTT

J gene: TRBJ1-4
D gene: TRBD1
V gene: TRBV2
clone size: .
CDR3 protein: CASSVFGTGVATNEKLFF
CDR3 DNA: TGTGCCAGCAGCGTCTTCGGGACAGGGGTTGCAACTAATGAAAAACTGTTTTTT

J gene: TRBJ2-7
D gene: TRBD1
V gene: TRBV9
clone size: .
CDR3 protein: CASSVGQGQGNDEQYF
CDR3 DNA: TGTGCCAGCAGCGTAGGCCAGGGACAGGGGAACGACGAGCAGTACTTC

J gene: TRBJ2-7
D gene: TRBD2
V gene: TRBV7-2
clone size: .
CDR3 protein: CASSPLWAGVSHEQYF
CDR3 DNA: TGTGCCAGCAGCCCACTCTGGGCGGGAGTATCCCACGAGCAGTACTTC

J gene: TRBJ2-3
D gene: .
V gene: TRBV20-1
clone size: .
CDR3 protein: CTLPGAQGDTQYF
CDR3 DNA: TGCACCCTACCGGGGGCTCAGGGAGATACGCAGTATTTT

J gene: TRBJ2-7
D gene: .
V gene: TRBV21-1
clone size: few
CDR3 protein: CVSYEQYF
CDR3 DNA: TGTGTTTCCTACGAGCAGTACTTC

J gene: TRBJ2-5
D gene: .
V gene: TRBV5-4
clone size: few
CDR3 protein: CASSLDQGRQETQYF
CDR3 DNA: TGTGCCAGCAGCTTGGACCAGGGGCGACAAGAGACCCAGTACTTC

J gene: TRBJ2-7
D gene: .
V gene: TRBV20-1
clone size: .
CDR3 protein: CSARSYGRSYNEQYF
CDR3 DNA: TGCAGTGCTAGGTCTTACGGCCGTTCCTACAATGAGCAGTACTTC